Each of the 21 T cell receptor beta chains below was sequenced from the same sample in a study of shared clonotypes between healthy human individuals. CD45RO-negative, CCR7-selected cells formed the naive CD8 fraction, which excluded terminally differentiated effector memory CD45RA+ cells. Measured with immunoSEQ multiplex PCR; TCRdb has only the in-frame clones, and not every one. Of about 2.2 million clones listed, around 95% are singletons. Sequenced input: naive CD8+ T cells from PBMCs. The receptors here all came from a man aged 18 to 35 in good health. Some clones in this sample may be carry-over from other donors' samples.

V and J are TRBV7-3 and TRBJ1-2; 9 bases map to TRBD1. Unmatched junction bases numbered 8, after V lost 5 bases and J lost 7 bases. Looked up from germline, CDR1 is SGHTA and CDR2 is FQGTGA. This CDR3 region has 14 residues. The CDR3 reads CASSGRDREGGYTF. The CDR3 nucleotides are TGTGCCAGCAGCGGCCGGGACAGGGAGGGTGGCTACACCTTC. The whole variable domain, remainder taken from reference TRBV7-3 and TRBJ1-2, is GAGVSQTPSNKVTEKGKYVELRCDPISGHTALYWYRQSLGQGPEFLIYFQGTGAADDSGLPNDRFFAVRPEGSVSTLKIQRTERGDSAVYLCASSGRDREGGYTFGSGTRLTVV.

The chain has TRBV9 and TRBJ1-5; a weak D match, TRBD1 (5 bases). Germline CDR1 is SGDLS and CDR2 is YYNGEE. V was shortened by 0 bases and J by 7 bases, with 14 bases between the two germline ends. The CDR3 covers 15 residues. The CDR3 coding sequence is TGTGCCAGCAGCGTAGGTGACAGTTTGTCACAGCCCCAGCATTTT. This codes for CASSVGDSLSQPQHF.

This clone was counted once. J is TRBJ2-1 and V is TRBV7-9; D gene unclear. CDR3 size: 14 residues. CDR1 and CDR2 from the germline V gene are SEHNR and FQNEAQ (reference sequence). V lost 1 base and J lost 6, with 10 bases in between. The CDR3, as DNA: TGTGCCAGCAGCTTAGTCAGCCCAACCAATGAGCAGTTCTTC. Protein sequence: CASSLVSPTNEQFF.

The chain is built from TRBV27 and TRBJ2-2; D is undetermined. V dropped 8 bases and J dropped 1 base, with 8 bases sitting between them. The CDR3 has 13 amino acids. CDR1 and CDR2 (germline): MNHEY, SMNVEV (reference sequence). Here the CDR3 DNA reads TGTGCCAGCTACTACATGAACACCGGGGAGCTGTTTTTT. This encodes CASYYMNTGELFF.

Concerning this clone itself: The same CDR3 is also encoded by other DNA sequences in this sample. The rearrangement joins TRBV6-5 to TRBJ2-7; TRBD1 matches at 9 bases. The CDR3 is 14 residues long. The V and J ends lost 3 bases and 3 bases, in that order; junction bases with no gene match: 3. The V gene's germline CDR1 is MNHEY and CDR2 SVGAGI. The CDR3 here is CASSYGTGNYEQYF. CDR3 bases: TGTGCCAGCAGTTATGGGACAGGGAACTACGAGCAGTACTTC.

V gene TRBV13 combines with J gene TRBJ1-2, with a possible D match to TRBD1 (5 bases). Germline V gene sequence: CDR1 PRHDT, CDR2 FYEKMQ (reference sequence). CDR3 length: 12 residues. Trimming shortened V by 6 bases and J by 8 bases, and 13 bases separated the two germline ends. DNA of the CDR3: TGTGCCAGCAGATTTCAGGGTTTAGGCTACACCTTC. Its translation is CASRFQGLGYTF.

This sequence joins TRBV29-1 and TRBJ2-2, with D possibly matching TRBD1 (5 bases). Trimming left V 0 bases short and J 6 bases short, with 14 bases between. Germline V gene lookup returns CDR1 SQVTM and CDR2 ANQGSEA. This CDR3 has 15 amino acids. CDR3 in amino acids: CSVEDPGKRAGELFF. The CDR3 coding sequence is TGCAGCGTTGAAGATCCAGGGAAAAGGGCCGGGGAGCTGTTTTTT.

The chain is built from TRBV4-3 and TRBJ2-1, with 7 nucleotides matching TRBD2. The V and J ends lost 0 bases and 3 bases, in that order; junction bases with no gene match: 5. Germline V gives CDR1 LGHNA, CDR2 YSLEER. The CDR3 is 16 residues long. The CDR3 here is CASSQDGEGVYNEQFF. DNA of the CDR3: TGCGCCAGCAGCCAAGATGGGGAGGGAGTCTACAATGAGCAGTTCTTC.

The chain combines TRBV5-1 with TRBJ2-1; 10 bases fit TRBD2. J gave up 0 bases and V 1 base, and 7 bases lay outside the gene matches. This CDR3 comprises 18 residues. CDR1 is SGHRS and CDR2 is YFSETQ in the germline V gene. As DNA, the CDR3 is TGCGCCAGCAGCTTGCTACCCCTAGCGGGAGTCTCCTACAATGAGCAGTTCTTC. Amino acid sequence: CASSLLPLAGVSYNEQFF.

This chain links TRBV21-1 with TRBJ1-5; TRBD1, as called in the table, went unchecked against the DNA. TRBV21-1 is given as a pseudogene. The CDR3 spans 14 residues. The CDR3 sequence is CASSKDKTNQPQHF. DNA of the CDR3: TGTGCCAGCAGCAAGGACAAAACCAATCAGCCCCAGCATTTT.

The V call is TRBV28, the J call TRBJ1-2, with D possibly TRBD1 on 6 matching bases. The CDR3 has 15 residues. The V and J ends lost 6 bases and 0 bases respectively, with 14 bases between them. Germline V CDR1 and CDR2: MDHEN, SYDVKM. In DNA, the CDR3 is TGTGCCAGCAGGCTACTACAGGGTTCTAACTATGGCTACACCTTC. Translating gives CASRLLQGSNYGYTF.

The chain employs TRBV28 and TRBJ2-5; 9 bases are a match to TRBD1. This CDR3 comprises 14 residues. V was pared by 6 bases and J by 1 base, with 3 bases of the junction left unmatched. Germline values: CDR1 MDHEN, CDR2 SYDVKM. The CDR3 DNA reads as TGTGCCAGCAGCCTGGACAGGGGCCAAGAGACCCAGTACTTC. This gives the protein CASSLDRGQETQYF.

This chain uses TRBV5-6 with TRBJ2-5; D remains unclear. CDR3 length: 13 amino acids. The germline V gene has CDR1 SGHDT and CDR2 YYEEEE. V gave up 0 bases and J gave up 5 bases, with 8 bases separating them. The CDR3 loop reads CASSLGQMETQYF. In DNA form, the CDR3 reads TGTGCCAGCAGCTTGGGGCAGATGGAGACCCAGTACTTC.

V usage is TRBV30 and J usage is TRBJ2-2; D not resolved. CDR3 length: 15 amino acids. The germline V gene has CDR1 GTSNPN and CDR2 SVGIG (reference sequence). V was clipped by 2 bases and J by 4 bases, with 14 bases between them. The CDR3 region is CAWSTPIISTGELFF. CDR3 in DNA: TGTGCCTGGAGTACGCCGATCATATCCACCGGGGAGCTGTTTTTT. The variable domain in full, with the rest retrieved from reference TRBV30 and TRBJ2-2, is SQTIHQWPATLVQPVGSPLSLECTVEGTSNPNLYWYRQAAGRGLQLLFYSVGIGQISSEVPQNLSASRPQDRQFILSSKKLLLSDSGFYLCAWSTPIISTGELFFGEGSRLTVL.

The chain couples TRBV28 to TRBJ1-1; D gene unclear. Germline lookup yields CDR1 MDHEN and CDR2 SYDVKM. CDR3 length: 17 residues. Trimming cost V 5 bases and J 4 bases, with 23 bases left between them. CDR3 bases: TGTGCCAGCAGTCCGTTCGGAGTCGGGCTGAGTATCACTGAAGCTTTCTTT. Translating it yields CASSPFGVGLSITEAFF.

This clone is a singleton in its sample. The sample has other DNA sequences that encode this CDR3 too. CDR3 DNA sequence: TGTGCCAGCAGTTTCGCAGGGAGCAGCTACGAGCAGTACTTC. It encodes CASSFAGSSYEQYF. The chain combines TRBV28 with TRBJ2-7; either TRBD1 or TRBD2 may fit D (5 bases each). The germline V gene has CDR1 MDHEN and CDR2 SYDVKM. The CDR3 spans 14 residues. V lost 3 bases, J lost 3 bases, and 12 bases lay in between.

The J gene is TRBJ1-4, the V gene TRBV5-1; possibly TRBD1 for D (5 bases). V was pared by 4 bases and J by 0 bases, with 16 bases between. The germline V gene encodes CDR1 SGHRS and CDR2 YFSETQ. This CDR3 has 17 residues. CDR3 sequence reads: CASSPGGIKATNEKLFF. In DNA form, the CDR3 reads TGCGCCAGCAGCCCCGGGGGGATTAAGGCAACTAATGAAAAACTGTTTTTT.

This chain's CDR3 is CASTLTGTYSNQPQHF. The DNA for the CDR3 is TGTGCCAGTACCCTGACAGGCACTTATAGCAATCAGCCCCAGCATTTT. J is TRBJ1-5 and V is TRBV19, with D tentatively TRBD1 (6 bases). The CDR3 runs 16 residues. V lost 7 bases and J lost 0, with 16 bases in between. The germline V gene encodes CDR1 LNHDA and CDR2 SQIVND (reference sequence).

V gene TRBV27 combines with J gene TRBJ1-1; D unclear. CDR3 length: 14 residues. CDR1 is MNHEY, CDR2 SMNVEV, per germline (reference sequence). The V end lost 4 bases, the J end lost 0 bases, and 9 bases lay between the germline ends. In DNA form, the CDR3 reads TGTGCCAGCAGTTCCAAGGGAATGAACACTGAAGCTTTCTTT. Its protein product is CASSSKGMNTEAFF.

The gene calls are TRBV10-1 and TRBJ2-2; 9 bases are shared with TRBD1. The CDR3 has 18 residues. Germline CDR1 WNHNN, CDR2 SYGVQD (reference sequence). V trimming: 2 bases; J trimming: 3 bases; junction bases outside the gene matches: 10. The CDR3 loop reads CASSETNLGQGYTGELFF. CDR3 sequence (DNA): TGCGCCAGCAGTGAGACCAACCTTGGACAGGGGTACACCGGGGAGCTGTTTTTT.

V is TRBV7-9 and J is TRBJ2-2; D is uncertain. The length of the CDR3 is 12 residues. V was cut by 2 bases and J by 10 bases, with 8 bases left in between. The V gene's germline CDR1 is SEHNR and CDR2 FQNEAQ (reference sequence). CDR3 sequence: CASSLSPKELFF. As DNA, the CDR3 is TGTGCCAGCAGCTTATCCCCCAAGGAGCTGTTTTTT.